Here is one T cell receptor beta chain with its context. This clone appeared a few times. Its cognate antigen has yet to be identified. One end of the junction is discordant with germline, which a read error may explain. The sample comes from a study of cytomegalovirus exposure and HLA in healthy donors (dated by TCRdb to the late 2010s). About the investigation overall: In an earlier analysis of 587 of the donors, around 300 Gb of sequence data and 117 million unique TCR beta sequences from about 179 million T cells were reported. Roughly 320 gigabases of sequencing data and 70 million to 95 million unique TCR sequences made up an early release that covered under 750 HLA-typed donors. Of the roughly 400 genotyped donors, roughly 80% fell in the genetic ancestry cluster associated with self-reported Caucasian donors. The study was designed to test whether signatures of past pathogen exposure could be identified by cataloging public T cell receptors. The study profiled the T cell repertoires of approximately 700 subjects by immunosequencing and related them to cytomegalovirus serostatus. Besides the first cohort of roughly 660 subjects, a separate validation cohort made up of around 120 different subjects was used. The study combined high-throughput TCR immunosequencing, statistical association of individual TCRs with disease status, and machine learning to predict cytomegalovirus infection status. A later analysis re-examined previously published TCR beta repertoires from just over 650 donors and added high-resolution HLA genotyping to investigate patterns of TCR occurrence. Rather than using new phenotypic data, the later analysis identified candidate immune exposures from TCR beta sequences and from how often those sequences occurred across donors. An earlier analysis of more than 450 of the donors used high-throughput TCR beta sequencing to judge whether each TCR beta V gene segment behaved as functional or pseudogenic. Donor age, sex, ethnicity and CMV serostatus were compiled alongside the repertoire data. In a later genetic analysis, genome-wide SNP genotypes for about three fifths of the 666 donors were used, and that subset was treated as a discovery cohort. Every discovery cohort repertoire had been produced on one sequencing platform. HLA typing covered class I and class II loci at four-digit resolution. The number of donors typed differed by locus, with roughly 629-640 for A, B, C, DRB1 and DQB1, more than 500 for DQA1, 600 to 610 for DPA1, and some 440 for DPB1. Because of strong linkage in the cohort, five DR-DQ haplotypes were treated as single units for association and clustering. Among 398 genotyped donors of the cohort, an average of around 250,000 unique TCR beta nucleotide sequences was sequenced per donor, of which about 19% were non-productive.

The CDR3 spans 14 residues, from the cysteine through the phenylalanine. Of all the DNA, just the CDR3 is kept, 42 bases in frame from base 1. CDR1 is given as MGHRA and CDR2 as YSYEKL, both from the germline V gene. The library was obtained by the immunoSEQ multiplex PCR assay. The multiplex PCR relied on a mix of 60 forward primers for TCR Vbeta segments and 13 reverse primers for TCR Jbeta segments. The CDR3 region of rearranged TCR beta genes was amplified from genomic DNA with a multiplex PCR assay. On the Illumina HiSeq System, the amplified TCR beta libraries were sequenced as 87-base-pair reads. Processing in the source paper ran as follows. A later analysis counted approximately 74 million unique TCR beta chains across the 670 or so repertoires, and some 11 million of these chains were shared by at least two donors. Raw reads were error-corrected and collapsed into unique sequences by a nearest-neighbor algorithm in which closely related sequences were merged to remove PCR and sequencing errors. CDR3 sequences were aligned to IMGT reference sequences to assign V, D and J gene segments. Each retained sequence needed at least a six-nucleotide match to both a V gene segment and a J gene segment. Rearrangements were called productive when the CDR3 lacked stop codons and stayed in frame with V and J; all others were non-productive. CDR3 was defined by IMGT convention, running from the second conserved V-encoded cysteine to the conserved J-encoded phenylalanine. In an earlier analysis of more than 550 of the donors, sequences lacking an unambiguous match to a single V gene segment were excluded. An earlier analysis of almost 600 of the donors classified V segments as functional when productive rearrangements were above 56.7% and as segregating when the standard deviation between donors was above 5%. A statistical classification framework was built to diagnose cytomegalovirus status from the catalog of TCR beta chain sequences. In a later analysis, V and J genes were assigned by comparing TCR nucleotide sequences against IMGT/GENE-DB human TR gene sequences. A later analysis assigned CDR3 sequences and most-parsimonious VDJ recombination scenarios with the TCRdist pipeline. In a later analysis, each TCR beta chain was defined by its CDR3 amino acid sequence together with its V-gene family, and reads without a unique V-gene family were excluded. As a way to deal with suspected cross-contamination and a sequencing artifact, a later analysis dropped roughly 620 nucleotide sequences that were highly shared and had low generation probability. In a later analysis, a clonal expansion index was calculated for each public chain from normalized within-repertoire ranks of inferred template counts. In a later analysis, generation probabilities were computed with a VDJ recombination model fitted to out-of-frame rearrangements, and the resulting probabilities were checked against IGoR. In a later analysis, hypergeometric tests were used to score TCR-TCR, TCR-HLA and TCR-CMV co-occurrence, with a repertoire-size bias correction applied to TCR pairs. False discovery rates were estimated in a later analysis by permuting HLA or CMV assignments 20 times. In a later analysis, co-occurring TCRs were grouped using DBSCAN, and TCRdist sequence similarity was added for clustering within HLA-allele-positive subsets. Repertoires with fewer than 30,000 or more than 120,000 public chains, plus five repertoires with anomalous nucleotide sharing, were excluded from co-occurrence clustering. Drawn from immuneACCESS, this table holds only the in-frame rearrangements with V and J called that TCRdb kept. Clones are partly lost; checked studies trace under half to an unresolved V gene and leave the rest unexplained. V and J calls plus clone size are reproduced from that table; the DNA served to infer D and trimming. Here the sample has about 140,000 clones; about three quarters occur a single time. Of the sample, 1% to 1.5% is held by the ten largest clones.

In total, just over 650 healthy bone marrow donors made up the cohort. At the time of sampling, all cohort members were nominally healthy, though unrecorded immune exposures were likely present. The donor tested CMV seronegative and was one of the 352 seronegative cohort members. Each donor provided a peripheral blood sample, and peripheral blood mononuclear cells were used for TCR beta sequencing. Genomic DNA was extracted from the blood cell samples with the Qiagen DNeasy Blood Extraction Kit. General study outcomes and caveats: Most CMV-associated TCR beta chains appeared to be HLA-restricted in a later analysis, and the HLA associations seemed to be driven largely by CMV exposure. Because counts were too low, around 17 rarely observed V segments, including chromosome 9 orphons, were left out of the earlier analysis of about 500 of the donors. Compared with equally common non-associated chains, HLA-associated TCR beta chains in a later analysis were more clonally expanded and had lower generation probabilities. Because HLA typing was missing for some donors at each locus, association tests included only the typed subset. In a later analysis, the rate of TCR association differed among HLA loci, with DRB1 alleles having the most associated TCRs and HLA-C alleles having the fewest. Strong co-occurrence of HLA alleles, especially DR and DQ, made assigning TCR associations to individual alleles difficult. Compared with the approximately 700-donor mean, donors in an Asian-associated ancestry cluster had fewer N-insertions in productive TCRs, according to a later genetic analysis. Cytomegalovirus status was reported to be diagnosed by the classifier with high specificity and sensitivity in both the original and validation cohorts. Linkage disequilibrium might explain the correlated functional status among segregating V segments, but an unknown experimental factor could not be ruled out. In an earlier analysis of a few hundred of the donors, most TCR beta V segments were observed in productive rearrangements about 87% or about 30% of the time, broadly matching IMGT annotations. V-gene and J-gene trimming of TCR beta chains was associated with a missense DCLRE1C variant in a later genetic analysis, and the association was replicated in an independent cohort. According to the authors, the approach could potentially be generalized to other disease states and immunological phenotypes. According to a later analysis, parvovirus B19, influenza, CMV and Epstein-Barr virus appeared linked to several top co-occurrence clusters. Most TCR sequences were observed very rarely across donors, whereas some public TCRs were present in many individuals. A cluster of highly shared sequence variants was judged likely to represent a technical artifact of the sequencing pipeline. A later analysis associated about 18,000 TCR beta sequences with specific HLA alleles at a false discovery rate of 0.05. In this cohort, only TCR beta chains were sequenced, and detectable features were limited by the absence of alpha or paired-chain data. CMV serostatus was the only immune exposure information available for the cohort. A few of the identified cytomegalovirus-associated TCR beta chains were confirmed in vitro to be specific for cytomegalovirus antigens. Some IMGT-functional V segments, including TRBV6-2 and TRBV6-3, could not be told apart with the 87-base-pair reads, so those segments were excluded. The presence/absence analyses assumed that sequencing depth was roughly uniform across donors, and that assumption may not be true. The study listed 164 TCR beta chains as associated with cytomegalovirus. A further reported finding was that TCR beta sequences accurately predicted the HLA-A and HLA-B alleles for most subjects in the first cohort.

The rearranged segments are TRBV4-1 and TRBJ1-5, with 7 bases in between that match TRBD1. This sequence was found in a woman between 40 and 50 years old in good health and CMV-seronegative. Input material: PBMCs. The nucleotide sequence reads TGCGCCAGCAGCAAAGACAGGGACAATCAGCCCCAGCATTTT. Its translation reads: CASSKDRDNQPQHF.